These 4 T cell receptor beta chains share one sample of origin, sequenced in a study of T cell responses to AZD1222 COVID-19 vaccine. Data came from immunoSEQ multiplex PCR; TCRdb stores just in-frame clones and leaves some out. The table lists 95,000 to 110,000 clones, approximately 88% of them singletons. The sample consisted of peripheral blood, taken on day 0 of AZD1222 vaccination. The receptors originated from an adult in good health.

CDR3 DNA: TGTGCCAGCAGTGAATCGGGGGCTGGCTATGGCTACACCTTC. Encoded protein: CASSESGAGYGYTF. This chain links TRBV25-1 with TRBJ1-2; possible D gene TRBD1, 6 bases. The CDR3 contains 14 residues. Trimming cost V 1 base and J 4 bases, with 10 bases left between them. The germline CDR1 and CDR2 sequences are MGHDK and SYGVNS.

V is TRBV12-3 or TRBV12-4 and J is TRBJ1-1; no definite D call. The CDR3 loop spans 13 amino acids. The V end was cut by 4 bases, the J end by 7 bases, with 13 bases between. In nucleotides, the CDR3 is TGTGCCAGCAGTTCAGACGGAATCGGTGAAGCTTTCTTT. This gives the protein CASSSDGIGEAFF.

This CDR3 reads CASTPGQDEQFF. The DNA of the CDR3 is TGTGCCAGCACGCCCGGGCAGGATGAGCAGTTCTTC. The genes are TRBV12-3 or TRBV12-4 and TRBJ2-1, with D unresolved. CDR3 length: 12 residues. Trimming pared 7 bases from V and 8 bases from J, leaving 12 bases between.

The DNA of the CDR3 is TGCAGCGCCGTGACAGCGAACACTGAAGCTTTCTTT. The encoded protein is CSAVTANTEAFF. The rearrangement joins TRBV29-1 to TRBJ1-1; D may be TRBD1 (5 bases). This CDR3 region has 12 residues. V lost 7 bases, J lost 1 base, and 10 bases lay in between. Germline V gene data show CDR1 as SQVTM and CDR2 as ANQGSEA.